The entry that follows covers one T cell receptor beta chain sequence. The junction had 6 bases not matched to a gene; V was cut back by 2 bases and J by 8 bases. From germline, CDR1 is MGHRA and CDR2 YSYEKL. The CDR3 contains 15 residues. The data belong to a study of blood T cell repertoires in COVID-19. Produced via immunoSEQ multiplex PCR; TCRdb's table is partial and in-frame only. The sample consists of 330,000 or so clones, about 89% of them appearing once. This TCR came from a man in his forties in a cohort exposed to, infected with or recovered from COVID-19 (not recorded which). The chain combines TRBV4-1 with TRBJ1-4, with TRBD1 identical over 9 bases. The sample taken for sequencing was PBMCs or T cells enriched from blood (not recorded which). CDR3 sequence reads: CASSQIGTGREKLFF. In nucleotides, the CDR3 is TGCGCCAGCAGCCAAATCGGGACAGGGAGGGAAAAACTGTTTTTT.